The entry below gives a single TCR beta chain sequence along with its context. Its specificity is unknown. These data are taken from a study of cytomegalovirus exposure and HLA in healthy donors. Whole-study context: It was reported in a later analysis that the 120 validation repertoires used the same platform as the roughly 670 first-cohort repertoires. The study, taken as a whole, reports: Within the approximately 110 validation repertoires, first-cohort TCR clusters tended to co-occur, according to a later analysis. A list of 150 to 200 TCR beta chains associated with cytomegalovirus was given.

Germline loops: CDR1 SNHLY, CDR2 FYNNEI. There are 14 residues in the CDR3. Trimming removed 11 bases from V and 6 bases from J; junction bases left unmatched: 12. Sequencing used immunoSEQ multiplex PCR; TCRdb keeps in-frame clones, though not all of them. Here the sample spans roughly 100,000 clones, more than 85% being singletons. V is TRBV2 and J is TRBJ2-3, with 9 nucleotides matching TRBD1. This TCR was sampled from a woman younger than 35 in good health and CMV-seropositive. The sample was PBMCs. As DNA, the CDR3 is TGTGCCGCACAGGAGGACAGGGGAAGGGATACGCAGTATTTT. Encoded protein: CAAQEDRGRDTQYF.